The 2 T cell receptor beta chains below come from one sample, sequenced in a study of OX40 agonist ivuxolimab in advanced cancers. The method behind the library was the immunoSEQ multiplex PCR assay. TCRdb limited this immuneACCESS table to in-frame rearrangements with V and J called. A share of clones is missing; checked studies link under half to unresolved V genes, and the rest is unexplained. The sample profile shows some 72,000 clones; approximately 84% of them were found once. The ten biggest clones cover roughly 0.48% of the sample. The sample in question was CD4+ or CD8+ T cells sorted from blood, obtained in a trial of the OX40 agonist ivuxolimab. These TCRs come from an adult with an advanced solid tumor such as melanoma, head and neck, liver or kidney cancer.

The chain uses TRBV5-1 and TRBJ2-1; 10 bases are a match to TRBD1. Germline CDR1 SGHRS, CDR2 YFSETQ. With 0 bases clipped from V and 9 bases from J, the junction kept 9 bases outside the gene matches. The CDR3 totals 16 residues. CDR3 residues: CASSLAVGQGQGEQFF. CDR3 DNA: TGCGCCAGCAGCTTGGCCGTGGGACAGGGGCAGGGTGAGCAGTTCTTC.

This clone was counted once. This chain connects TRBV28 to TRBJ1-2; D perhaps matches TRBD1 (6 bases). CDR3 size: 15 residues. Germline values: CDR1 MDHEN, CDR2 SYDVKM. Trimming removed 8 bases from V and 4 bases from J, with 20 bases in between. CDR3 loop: CASWGQDTTFYGYTF. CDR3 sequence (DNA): TGTGCCAGCTGGGGGCAGGACACAACCTTCTATGGCTACACCTTC.